The clone carrying this TCR beta chain has a single count. A clone one base away is much larger, so this may be a read error. At a deep level, the assay was run. Clones were sequenced by immunoSEQ multiplex PCR, and TCRdb holds only the in-frame ones, with some missing. Among around 690,000 clones listed, about nine tenths were seen once. The data originate from a study of shared clonotypes between healthy human individuals. The V gene lost 4 bases and the J gene lost 0 bases, with 1 base spanning the gap. Germline values: CDR1 MNHEY, CDR2 SVGAGI. The CDR3 has 11 amino acids. Donors, without exception, were Caucasian adults residing in Nashville, Tennessee.

J is TRBJ2-7 and V is TRBV6-5; D uncertain. Sequencing input: memory CD8+ T cells from PBMCs. Described subset: CD45RO+ cells pooled with CCR7-negative TemRA cells. The TCR comes from a man between 18 and 29 years old in good health. Some clones in this sample may be carry-over from other donors' samples. The CDR3 protein is CASSFSYEQYF. In DNA form, the CDR3 reads TGTGCCAGCAGTTTCTCCTACGAGCAGTACTTC.